What follows describes a single TCR beta chain. This clone has just a few counts. The antigen this receptor binds is unknown. Base qualities are missing; no much larger clone stands one base away. Participants were included only if at least one PBMC sample before ART initiation and at least two post-ART samples were available. Treatment was received in the United States of America by all participants with HIV. Before DNA extraction, cryopreserved samples of about 0.95-11 million PBMC were thawed and then washed. At the time of the earliest PBMC sample for each participant with HIV, ages ranged from about 20 to 55 years. PBMC samples from each participant spanned 1-4 timepoints before ART initiation and 2-8 timepoints after ART initiation, with a median of 7 samples. Serial HIV viral load, CD4+ T-cell count, ART history and demographic data were obtained for every participant. A Qiagen kit on a QIAcube was used to extract genomic DNA from unsorted PBMC, with samples processed in batches of 12.

The immunoSEQ hsTCRB v3.0 assay was used at survey level resolution to sequence the TRB variable region. The targeted TRB sequencing depth was about 40,000-50,000 T-cell genomes per sample. An Illumina MiSeq with a v3 150-cycle kit was used to sequence the pooled TRB libraries. As for how the authors treated the data: Repertoire analysis ran in R within a reproducible Nextflow workflow covering QC, data transformation and analysis. LymphoSeq2, an R package for exploring AIRR-Seq data, was used to implement the custom analyses. A handful of samples yielding fewer than 5000 total TRB sequences were excluded, leaving more than 150 analyzed HIV repertoires. Among the 200 or so HIV repertoires that were kept, under 60 were collected before ART initiation and roughly 130 were collected after ART initiation. Repertoires were downsampled to 5000 TRB nucleotide sequences, with summary statistics averaged over 100 downsampling iterations. Only TRB sequences with CDR3 regions of at least seven amino acids were retained for analysis. A Shannon entropy-derived clonality score and the Gini coefficient were used to measure diversity. In repertoire networks, the top 5000 CDR3 amino acid sequences were linked whenever an edit distance of one separated two sequences. For TRB CDR3 amino acid sequences, GLIPH2 was used to predict antigen specificity groups and MHC restriction. To flag known associations with CMV, EBV, HIV or tissue antigens, CDR3 amino acid sequences were compared against VDJdb and McPAS-TCR. Pre-ART, post-ART and control groups were compared with Wilcoxon signed-rank tests and Holm-Bonferroni correction. TCRdb stores this immuneACCESS table with in-frame sequences only. Part of the clones is absent; in the studies checked, under half of the shortfall reflects unresolved V genes, and no reason is known for the rest. That table is the source of V, J and clone size, and D and trimming were worked out from the DNA. The sample profile shows about 20,000 clones; roughly 84% of them were found once. Jointly, the top ten make up roughly 10% of the sample.

The entry originates in a study of long-term antiretroviral therapy in people with HIV (dated by TCRdb to the early 2020s). With regard to the full study: The earliest samples were collected about a decade before the 2015 WHO recommendation for immediate ART, when ART was typically delayed until CD4 counts fell. Whether ART initiation and durable HIV suppression were associated with changes in peripheral blood TRB repertoire composition and diversity was tested in a retrospective serial study. A total of under 250 cryopreserved PBMC samples came from 25 to 35 adults with confirmed HIV infection and were collected serially over a mean of approximately six years (range 1-12). About two fifths of the roughly 30 participants with HIV were female. No cross-contamination during QIAcube processing was shown when test extractions of a monoclonal T-cell line were performed alongside approximately 32 polyclonal samples. Study-wide conclusions, independent of this receptor: Because PBMC availability was limited, only the TCR beta chain was sequenced, with no alpha chain pairing. Samples dated from about 2004 to 2017, and the ART regimens used may be less effective than current ones. Expanded TRB clones identified before ART initiation dominated the repertoire at all time points, although this dominance fluctuated and declined in many PLHIV after ART. Narrower CDR3 length ranges were observed in HIV repertoires than in controls, and an antigen-experienced repertoire with only a slight naive shift after ART was suggested by the network structure. Starting ART was linked to a significant rise in TRB diversity, yet even with long-term ART the diversity remained significantly lower than in transplant donor controls. No data were available on ART adherence, viral resistance or therapy changes, limiting inferences about post-ART repertoire changes. Because pre-ART samples had limited cell numbers, unsorted PBMC were profiled rather than sorted CD4+ and CD8+ T cells.

From the cysteine up to the phenylalanine, the CDR3 has a length of 13 residues. The kept DNA is CDR3 alone, 39 bases in frame from the first base. For CDR1 and CDR2, the germline V gene (reference sequence) lists LNHDA and SQIVND. The trim is 2 bases for V and 0 bases for J, with a gap of 4 bases between the germline ends. The sample here was unsorted PBMCs, taken 2.3 to 2.5 years after starting antiretroviral therapy. This TCR was sampled from a man aged 40-55 years with HIV. The V and J segments used are TRBV19 and TRBJ1-1; no D gene is confidently identified. The CDR3 is CASSIRVNTEAFF. The sequence in DNA is TGTGCCAGTAGTATAAGGGTGAACACTGAAGCTTTCTTT. When the CDR3 is completed using the reference TRBV19 and TRBJ1-1 genes on either side, the full variable domain is DGGITQSPKYLFRKEGQNVTLSCEQNLNHDAMYWYRQDPGQGLRLIYYSQIVNDFQKGDIAEGYSVSREKKESFPLTVTSAQKNPTAFYLCASSIRVNTEAFFGQGTRLTVV.